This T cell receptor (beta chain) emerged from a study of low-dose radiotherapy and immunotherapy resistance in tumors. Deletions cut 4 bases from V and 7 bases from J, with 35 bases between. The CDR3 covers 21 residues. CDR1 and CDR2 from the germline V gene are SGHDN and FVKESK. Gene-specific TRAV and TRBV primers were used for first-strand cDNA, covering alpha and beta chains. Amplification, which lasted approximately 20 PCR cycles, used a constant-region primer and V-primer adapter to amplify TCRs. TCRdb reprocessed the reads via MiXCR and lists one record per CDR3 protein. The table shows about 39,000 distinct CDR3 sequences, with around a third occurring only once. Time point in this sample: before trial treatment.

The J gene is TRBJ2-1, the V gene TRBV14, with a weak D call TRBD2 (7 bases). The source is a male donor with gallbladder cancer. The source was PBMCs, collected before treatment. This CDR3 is CASSPKSYVAGRSGAHNEQFF. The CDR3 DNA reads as TGTGCCAGCAGCCCGAAATCTTACGTAGCGGGCCGGTCAGGGGCACATAATGAGCAGTTCTTC.